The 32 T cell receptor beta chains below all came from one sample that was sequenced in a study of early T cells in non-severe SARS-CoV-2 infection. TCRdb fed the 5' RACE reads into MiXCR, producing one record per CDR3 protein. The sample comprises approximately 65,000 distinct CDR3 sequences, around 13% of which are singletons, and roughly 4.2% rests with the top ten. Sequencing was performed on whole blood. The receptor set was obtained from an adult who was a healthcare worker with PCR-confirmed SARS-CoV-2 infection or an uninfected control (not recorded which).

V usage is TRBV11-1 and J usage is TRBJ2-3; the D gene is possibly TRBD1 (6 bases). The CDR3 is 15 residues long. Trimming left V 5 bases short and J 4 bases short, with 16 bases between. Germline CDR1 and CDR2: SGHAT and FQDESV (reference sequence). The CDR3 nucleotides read TGTGCCAGCAGCACCCGGGACAAATTTGCAGATACGCAGTATTTT. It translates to CASSTRDKFADTQYF.

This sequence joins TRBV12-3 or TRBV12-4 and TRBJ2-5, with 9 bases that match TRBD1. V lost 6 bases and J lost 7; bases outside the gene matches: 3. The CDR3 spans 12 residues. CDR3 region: CASRGTGPTQYF. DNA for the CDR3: TGTGCCAGCAGGGGGACAGGGCCGACCCAGTACTTC.

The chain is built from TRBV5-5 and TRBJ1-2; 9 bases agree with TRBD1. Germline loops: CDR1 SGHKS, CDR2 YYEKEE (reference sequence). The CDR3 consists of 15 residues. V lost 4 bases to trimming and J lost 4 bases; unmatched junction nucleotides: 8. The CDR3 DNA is TGTGCCAGCAGCCCCACGACAGGGGGTGCCTATGGCTACACCTTC. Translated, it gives CASSPTTGGAYGYTF.

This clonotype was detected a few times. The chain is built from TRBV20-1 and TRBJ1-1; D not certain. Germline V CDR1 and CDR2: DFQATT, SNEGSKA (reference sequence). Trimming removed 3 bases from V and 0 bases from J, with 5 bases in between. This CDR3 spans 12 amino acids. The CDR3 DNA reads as TGCAGTGCTAGTTCGGTGAACACTGAAGCTTTCTTT. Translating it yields CSASSVNTEAFF.

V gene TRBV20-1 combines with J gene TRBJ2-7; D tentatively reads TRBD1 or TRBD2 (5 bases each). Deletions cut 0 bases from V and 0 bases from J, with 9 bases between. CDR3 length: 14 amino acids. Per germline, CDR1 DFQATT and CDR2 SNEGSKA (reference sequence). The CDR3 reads CSARDWGSSYEQYF. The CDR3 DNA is TGCAGTGCTAGAGATTGGGGGAGCTCCTACGAGCAGTACTTC.

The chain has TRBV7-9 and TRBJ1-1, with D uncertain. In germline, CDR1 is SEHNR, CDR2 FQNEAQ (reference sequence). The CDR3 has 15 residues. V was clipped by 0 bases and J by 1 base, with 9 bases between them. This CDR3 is CASSLAARQNTEAFF. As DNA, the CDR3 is TGTGCCAGCAGCTTAGCTGCCAGGCAGAACACTGAAGCTTTCTTT.

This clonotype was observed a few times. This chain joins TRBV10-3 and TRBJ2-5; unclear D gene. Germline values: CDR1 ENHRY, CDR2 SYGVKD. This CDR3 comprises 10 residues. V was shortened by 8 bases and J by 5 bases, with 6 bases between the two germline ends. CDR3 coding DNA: TGTGCCATCGGAATCGAGACCCAGTACTTC. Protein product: CAIGIETQYF.

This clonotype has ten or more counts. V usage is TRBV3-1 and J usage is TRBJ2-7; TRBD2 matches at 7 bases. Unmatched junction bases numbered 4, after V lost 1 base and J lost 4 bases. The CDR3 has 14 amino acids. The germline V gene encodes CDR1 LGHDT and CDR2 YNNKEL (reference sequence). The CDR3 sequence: CASSQGEGPYEQYF. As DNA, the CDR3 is TGTGCCAGCAGCCAAGGGGAGGGGCCTTACGAGCAGTACTTC.

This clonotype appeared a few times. The CDR3 loop is CSAPGTSGVKTQYF. The CDR3 DNA sequence: TGCAGTGCTCCCGGGACTAGCGGGGTAAAGACCCAGTACTTC. The chain employs TRBV20-1 and TRBJ2-5; 13 bases are a match to TRBD2. The ends lost 5 bases at V and 6 bases at J; junction bases unmatched: 6. The CDR3 consists of 14 residues. Germline CDR1 and CDR2: DFQATT and SNEGSKA (reference sequence).

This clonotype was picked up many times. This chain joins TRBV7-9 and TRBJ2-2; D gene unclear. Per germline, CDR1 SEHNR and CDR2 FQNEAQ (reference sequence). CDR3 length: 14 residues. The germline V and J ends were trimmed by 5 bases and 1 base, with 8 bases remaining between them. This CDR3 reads CASSPPWNTGELFF. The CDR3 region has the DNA TGTGCCAGCAGCCCGCCGTGGAACACCGGGGAGCTGTTTTTT.

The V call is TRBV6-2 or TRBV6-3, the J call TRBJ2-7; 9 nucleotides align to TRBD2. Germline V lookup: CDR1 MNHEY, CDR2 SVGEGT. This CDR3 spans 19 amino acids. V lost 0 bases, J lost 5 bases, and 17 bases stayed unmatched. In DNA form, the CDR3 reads TGTGCCAGCAGTTACTCCAGGACTAGCGCTACGGTGGGGACGAACGAGCAGTACTTC. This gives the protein CASSYSRTSATVGTNEQYF.

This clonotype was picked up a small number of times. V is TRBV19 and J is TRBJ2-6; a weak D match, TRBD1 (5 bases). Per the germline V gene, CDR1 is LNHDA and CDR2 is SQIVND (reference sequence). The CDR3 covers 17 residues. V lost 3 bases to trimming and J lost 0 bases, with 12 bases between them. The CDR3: CASSIQGWYSGANVLTF. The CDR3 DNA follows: TGTGCCAGTAGTATCCAGGGTTGGTACTCTGGGGCCAACGTCCTGACTTTC.

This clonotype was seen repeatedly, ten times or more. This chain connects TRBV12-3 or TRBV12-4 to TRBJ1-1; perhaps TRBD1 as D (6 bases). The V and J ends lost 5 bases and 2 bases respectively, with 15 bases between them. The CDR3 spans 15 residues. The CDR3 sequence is CASSPGTRLNTEAFF. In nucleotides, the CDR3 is TGTGCCAGCAGTCCCGGGACAAGACTCAACACTGAAGCTTTCTTT.

The CDR3 protein is CASSYTGTSGHNEQFF. CDR3 sequence (DNA): TGCGCCAGCAGCTATACCGGGACTAGCGGGCACAATGAGCAGTTCTTC. The rearrangement uses TRBV5-1 and TRBJ2-1, with 12 bases matching TRBD2. V dropped 3 bases and J dropped 5; count of bases not matched to a gene: 6. The germline gives CDR1 SGHRS, CDR2 YFSETQ. This CDR3 is 16 amino acids long.

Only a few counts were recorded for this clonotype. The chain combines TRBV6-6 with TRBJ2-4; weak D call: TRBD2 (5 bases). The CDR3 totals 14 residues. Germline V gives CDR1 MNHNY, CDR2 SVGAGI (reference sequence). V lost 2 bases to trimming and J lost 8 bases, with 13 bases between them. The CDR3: CASSYIRGQDIQYF. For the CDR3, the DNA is TGTGCCAGCAGTTACATACGGGGTCAGGACATTCAGTACTTC.

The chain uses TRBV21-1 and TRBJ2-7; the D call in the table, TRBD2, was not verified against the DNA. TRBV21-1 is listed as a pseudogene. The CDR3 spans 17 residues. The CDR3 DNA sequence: TGTGCCAGCAGCAAACGGGAGATGACCCCCCGCCTCTACGAGCAGTACTTC. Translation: CASSKREMTPRLYEQYF.

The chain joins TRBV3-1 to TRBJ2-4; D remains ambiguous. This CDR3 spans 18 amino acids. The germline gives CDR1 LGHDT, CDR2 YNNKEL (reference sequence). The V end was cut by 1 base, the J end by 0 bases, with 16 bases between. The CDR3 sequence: CASSQGQLPTLAKNIQYF. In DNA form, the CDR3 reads TGTGCCAGCAGCCAAGGGCAACTACCGACCCTAGCCAAAAACATTCAGTACTTC.

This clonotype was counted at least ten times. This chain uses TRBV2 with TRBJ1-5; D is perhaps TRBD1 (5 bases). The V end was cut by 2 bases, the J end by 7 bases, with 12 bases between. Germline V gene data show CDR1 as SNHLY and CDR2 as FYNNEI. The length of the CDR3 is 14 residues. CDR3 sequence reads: CASSETGVHQPQHF. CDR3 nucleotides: TGTGCCAGCAGTGAAACAGGCGTCCACCAGCCCCAGCATTTT. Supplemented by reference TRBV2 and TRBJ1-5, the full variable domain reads EPEVTQTPSHQVTQMGQEVILRCVPISNHLYFYWYRQILGQKVEFLVSFYNNEISEKSEIFDDQFSVERPDGSNFTLKIRSTKLEDSAMYFCASSETGVHQPQHFGDGTRLSIL.

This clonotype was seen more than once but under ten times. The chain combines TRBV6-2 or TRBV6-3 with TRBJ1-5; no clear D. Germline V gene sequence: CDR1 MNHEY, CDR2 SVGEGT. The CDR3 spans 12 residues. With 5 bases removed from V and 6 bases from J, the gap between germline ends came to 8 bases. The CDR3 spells CASSLSGQPQHF. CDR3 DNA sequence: TGTGCCAGCAGTCTGAGTGGTCAGCCCCAGCATTTT.

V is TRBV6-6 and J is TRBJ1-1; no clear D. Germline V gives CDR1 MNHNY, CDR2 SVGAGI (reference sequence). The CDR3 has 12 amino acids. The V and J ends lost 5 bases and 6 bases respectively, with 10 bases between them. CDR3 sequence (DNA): TGTGCCAGCAGTAGGTCCGGGGCTGAAGCTTTCTTT. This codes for CASSRSGAEAFF.

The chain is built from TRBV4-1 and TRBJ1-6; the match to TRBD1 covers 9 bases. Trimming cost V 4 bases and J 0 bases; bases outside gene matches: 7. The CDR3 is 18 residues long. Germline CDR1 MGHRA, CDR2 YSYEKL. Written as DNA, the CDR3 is TGCGCCAGCAGCCGGGACGACAGGGGGAGCTCCTATAATTCACCCCTCCACTTT. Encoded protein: CASSRDDRGSSYNSPLHF.

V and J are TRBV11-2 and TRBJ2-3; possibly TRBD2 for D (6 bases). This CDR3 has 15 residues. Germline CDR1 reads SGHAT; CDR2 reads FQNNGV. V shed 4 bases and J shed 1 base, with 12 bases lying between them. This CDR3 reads CASSSWGTRTDTQYF. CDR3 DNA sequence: TGTGCCAGCAGCTCCTGGGGGACTCGCACAGATACGCAGTATTTT.

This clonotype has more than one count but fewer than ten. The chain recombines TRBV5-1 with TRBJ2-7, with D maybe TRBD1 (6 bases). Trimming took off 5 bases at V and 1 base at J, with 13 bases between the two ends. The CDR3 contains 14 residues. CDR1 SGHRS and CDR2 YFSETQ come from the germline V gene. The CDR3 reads CASSVWTASYEQYF. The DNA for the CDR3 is TGCGCCAGCAGTGTCTGGACAGCTTCCTACGAGCAGTACTTC.

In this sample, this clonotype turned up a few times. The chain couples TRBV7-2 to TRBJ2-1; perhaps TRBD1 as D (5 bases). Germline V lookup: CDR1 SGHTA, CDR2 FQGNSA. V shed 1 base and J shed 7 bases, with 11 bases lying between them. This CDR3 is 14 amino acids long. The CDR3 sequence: CASSLEGYLNEQFF. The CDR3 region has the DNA TGTGCCAGCAGCTTAGAGGGGTACCTTAATGAGCAGTTCTTC.

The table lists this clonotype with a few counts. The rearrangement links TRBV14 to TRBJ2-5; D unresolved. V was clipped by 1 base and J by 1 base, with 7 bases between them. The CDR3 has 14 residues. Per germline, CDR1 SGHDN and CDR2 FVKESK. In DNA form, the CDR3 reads TGTGCCAGCAGCCAAGTGCGCCCCCAAGAGACCCAGTACTTC. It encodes CASSQVRPQETQYF.

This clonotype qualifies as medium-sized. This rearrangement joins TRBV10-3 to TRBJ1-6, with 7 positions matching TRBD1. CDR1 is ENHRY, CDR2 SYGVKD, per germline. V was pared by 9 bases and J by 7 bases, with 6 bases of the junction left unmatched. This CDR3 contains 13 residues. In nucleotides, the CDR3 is TGTGCCATGGGGGGACAGCTAAATTCACCCCTCCACTTT. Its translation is CAMGGQLNSPLHF.

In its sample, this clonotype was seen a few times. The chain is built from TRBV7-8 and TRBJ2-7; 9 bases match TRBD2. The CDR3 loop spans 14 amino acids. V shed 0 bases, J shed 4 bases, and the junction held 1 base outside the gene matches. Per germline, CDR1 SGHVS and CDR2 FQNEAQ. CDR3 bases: TGTGCCAGCAGCTTAGCTAGCGGGGGTTACGAGCAGTACTTC. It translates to CASSLASGGYEQYF.

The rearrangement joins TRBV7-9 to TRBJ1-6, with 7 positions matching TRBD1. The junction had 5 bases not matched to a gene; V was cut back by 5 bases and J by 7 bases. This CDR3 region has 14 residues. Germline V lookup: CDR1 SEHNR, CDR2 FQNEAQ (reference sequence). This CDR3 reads CASSRQGTNSPLHF. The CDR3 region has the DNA TGTGCCAGCAGCCGACAGGGAACCAATTCACCCCTCCACTTT. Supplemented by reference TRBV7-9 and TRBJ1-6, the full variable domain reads DTGVSQNPRHKITKRGQNVTFRCDPISEHNRLYWYRQTLGQGPEFLTYFQNEAQLEKSRLLSDRFSAERPKGSFSTLEIQRTEQGDSAMYLCASSRQGTNSPLHFGNGTRLTVT.

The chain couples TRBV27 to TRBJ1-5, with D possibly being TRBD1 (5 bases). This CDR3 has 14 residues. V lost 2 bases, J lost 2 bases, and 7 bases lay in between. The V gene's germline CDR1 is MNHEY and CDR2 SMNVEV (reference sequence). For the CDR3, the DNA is TGTGCCAGCAGTTTAAGCAGGGGCAATCAGCCCCAGCATTTT. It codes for CASSLSRGNQPQHF.

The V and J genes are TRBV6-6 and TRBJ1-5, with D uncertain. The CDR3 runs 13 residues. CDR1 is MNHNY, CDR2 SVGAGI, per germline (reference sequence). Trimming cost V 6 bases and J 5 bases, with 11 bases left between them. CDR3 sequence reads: CASRPYNDQPQHF. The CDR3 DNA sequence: TGTGCCAGCAGGCCATACAACGATCAGCCCCAGCATTTT.

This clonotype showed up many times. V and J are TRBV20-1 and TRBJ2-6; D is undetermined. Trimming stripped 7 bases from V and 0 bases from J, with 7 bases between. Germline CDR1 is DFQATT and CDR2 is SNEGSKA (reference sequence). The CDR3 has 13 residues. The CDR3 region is CSVQSSGANVLTF. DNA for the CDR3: TGCAGTGTCCAGAGCTCTGGGGCCAACGTCCTGACTTTC.

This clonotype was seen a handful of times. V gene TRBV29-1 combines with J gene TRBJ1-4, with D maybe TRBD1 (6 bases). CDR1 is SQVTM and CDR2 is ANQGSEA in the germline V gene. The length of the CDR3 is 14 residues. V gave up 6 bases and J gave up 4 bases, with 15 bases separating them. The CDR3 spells CSVKPRGLNEKLFF. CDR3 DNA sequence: TGCAGCGTCAAGCCCAGGGGTCTTAATGAAAAACTGTTTTTT.